These 28 T cell receptor beta chains were all obtained from the same sample, sequenced in a study of shared T cell receptors in the human thymus. Repertoires were generated with immunoSEQ multiplex PCR, while TCRdb's copy carries only in-frame clones and drops some. The table includes some 720,000 clones, more than 75% detected once. In addition, the sample was reused for a study of human thymus T cells.

Input material: thymocytes. Source of these receptors: a boy under two years old with a congenital heart defect.

In DNA, the CDR3 is TGTGCCAGCAGCCACGACAGCGCGACGGATACGCAGTATTTT. Translated, it gives CASSHDSATDTQYF. The V gene is TRBV7-9, the J gene TRBJ2-3; a possible D gene is TRBD1 (5 bases). CDR1 is SEHNR and CDR2 is FQNEAQ in the germline V gene (reference sequence). V dropped 5 bases and J dropped 6 bases, with 15 bases sitting between them. The length of the CDR3 is 14 residues.

This clone was seen a handful of times. In DNA form, the CDR3 reads TGTGCCAGCAGTGCCCTCAGCGGGGGCTACTACGAGCAGTACTTC. Its protein product is CASSALSGGYYEQYF. The J gene is TRBJ2-7, the V gene TRBV6-4; 8 positions match TRBD2. V shed 4 bases and J 3 bases; nucleotides not matched to a gene: 8. The CDR3 spans 15 residues. Germline V gives CDR1 MRHNA, CDR2 SNTAGT.

The chain carries TRBV11-2 and TRBJ1-1, with TRBD1 as a possible D gene (5 bases). There are 13 residues in the CDR3. Trimming removed 5 bases at V and 11 bases at J, with 18 bases between. Germline V gene sequence: CDR1 SGHAT, CDR2 FQNNGV. The CDR3, as DNA: TGTGCCAGCAGCCCGCAGTCCAGGGAGGATGCTTTCTTT. Its protein product is CASSPQSREDAFF. The full variable domain, completed using reference TRBV11-2 and TRBJ1-1, is EAGVAQSPRYKIIEKRQSVAFWCNPISGHATLYWYQQILGQGPKLLIQFQNNGVVDDSQLPKDRFSAERLKGVDSTLKIQPAKLEDSAVYLCASSPQSREDAFFGQGTRLTVV.

This clone has a single count. The rearrangement uses TRBV28 and TRBJ2-1; TRBD1 might be the D (5 bases). The CDR3 consists of 12 residues. V lost 9 bases, J lost 2 bases, and 8 bases lay in between. Germline assignment: CDR1 MDHEN and CDR2 SYDVKM. Written as DNA, the CDR3 is TGTGCCAGTAGACAGACCTACAATGAGCAGTTCTTC. Its protein product is CASRQTYNEQFF.

CDR3 protein: CASSPRFEQFF. The CDR3 bases are TGTGCCAGTAGTCCGAGGTTTGAGCAGTTCTTC. The rearrangement links TRBV19 to TRBJ2-1; D unclear. The CDR3 has 11 amino acids. CDR1 LNHDA and CDR2 SQIVND come from the germline V gene (reference sequence). Trimming took 5 bases from V and 9 from J, leaving 8 bases between them.

The count of this clone is one. The rearrangement uses TRBV27 and TRBJ2-7, with D possibly TRBD1 on 7 matching bases. V was pared by 3 bases and J by 3 bases, with 21 bases between. Germline CDR1 reads MNHEY; CDR2 reads SMNVEV (reference sequence). This CDR3 has 17 amino acids. Here the CDR3 reads CASSFKLVQGDFYEQYF. For the CDR3, the DNA is TGTGCCAGCAGTTTCAAGCTAGTGCAGGGGGACTTCTACGAGCAGTACTTC.

The chain links TRBV28 to TRBJ1-5, with D perhaps TRBD1 (6 bases). The V gene's germline CDR1 is MDHEN and CDR2 SYDVKM. The CDR3 has 15 residues. Trimming pared 5 bases from V and 5 bases from J, leaving 16 bases between. The CDR3 sequence: CASSQNRDIDQPQHF. As DNA, the CDR3 is TGTGCCAGCAGTCAGAACCGGGACATTGATCAGCCCCAGCATTTT. Variable domain in full (rest from reference TRBV28 and TRBJ1-5): DVKVTQSSRYLVKRTGEKVFLECVQDMDHENMFWYRQDPGLGLRLIYFSYDVKMKEKGDIPEGYSVSREKKERFSLILESASTNQTSMYLCASSQNRDIDQPQHFGDGTRLSIL.

The rearrangement joins TRBV4-3 to TRBJ2-2; 10 nucleotides agree with TRBD2. CDR3 size: 19 residues. The trim removed 1 base at V and 6 bases at J, leaving 14 bases unmatched. The germline gives CDR1 LGHNA, CDR2 YSLEER. The CDR3: CASSQAISGTSAPPGELFF. The CDR3, as DNA: TGCGCCAGCAGCCAAGCTATCTCGGGGACTAGCGCCCCTCCCGGGGAGCTGTTTTTT.

This chain uses TRBV4-1 with TRBJ2-3; 16 bases map to TRBD2. There are 18 residues in the CDR3. Germline V gene lookup returns CDR1 MGHRA and CDR2 YSYEKL. The V and J ends lost 6 bases and 5 bases, in that order; junction bases with no gene match: 11. This CDR3 is CASSLPGTSGRVEDTQYF. The DNA of the CDR3 is TGCGCCAGCAGTCTTCCCGGGACTAGCGGGAGGGTGGAAGATACGCAGTATTTT.

V gene TRBV11-3 combines with J gene TRBJ1-3; D is perhaps TRBD1 (5 bases). V was clipped by 5 bases and J by 0 bases, with 26 bases between them. The CDR3 contains 20 residues. CDR1 SGHNT and CDR2 YENEEA come from the germline V gene. The CDR3 bases are TGTGCCAGCAGCCTAGGGACGGGGGTAGGGACGAAGAGCTCTGGAAACACCATATATTTT. Translating gives CASSLGTGVGTKSSGNTIYF.

The rearrangement joins TRBV27 to TRBJ2-2; 10 nucleotides agree with TRBD2. Germline loops: CDR1 MNHEY, CDR2 SMNVEV (reference sequence). This CDR3 has 15 residues. The V segment lost 6 bases and the J segment 3 bases; nucleotides outside the gene matches: 4. In DNA form, the CDR3 reads TGTGCCAGCAGCCTAGCGGGAGTCGACACCGGGGAGCTGTTTTTT. This sequence encodes CASSLAGVDTGELFF.

CDR3 sequence: CASSQWRLPREGLYEQYF. In DNA form, the CDR3 reads TGTGCCAGCAGCCAATGGCGCCTTCCGCGGGAGGGCCTCTACGAGCAGTACTTC. The rearrangement links TRBV14 to TRBJ2-7; 9 nucleotides match TRBD2. The germline V gene encodes CDR1 SGHDN and CDR2 FVKESK. The V and J ends lost 2 bases and 3 bases, in that order; junction bases with no gene match: 14. CDR3 length equals 18 residues.

This chain links TRBV5-6 with TRBJ2-7; 7 bases map to TRBD1. Trimming took 7 bases from V and 2 from J; bases not matched to a gene: 6. Looked up from germline, CDR1 is SGHDT and CDR2 is YYEEEE. The CDR3 is made up of 13 amino acids. CDR3 in amino acids: CASSRQGPYEQYF. In DNA form, the CDR3 reads TGTGCCAGCTCGAGACAGGGACCCTACGAGCAGTACTTC.

V gene TRBV7-2 combines with J gene TRBJ2-7, with D unclear. Germline values: CDR1 SGHTA, CDR2 FQGNSA. V was trimmed by 5 bases and J by 5 bases, leaving 10 bases between them. The CDR3 covers 12 residues. CDR3 residues: CASSPRRHEQYF. DNA of the CDR3: TGTGCCAGCAGCCCGCGGCGACACGAGCAGTACTTC.

The rearrangement joins TRBV10-1 to TRBJ2-7; TRBD2 matches at 10 bases. The ends lost 6 bases at V and 1 base at J; junction bases unmatched: 3. The CDR3 spans 14 residues. Looked up from germline, CDR1 is WNHNN and CDR2 is SYGVQD (reference sequence). The CDR3 region has the DNA TGCGCCAGCAGGCCTAGCGGGAGATCCTACGAGCAGTACTTC. Protein: CASRPSGRSYEQYF.

This chain links TRBV7-2 with TRBJ2-5; 7 bases are shared with TRBD2. This CDR3 has 14 residues. J lost 5 bases, V lost 5 bases, and 8 bases had no gene match. The germline V gene encodes CDR1 SGHTA and CDR2 FQGNSA. The CDR3 reads CASSPRRGEETQYF. In DNA, the CDR3 is TGTGCCAGCAGCCCCCGACGGGGGGAGGAGACCCAGTACTTC.

This clone occurred once. J is TRBJ2-2 and V is TRBV6-6; 7 bases are shared with TRBD2. The V segment lost 5 bases and the J segment 3 bases; nucleotides outside the gene matches: 3. CDR1 is MNHNY and CDR2 is SVGAGI in the germline V gene (reference sequence). This CDR3 has 14 residues. CDR3 bases: TGTGCCAGCAGTAAGCGGGATTACACCGGGGAGCTGTTTTTT. Translation gives CASSKRDYTGELFF.

The J gene is TRBJ2-3, the V gene TRBV7-8; D is ambiguous. The germline V gene encodes CDR1 SGHVS and CDR2 FQNEAQ. The CDR3 runs to 14 residues. V lost 6 bases, J lost 2 bases, and 12 bases lay in between. CDR3 sequence reads: CASRLLRVTDTQYF. The DNA for the CDR3 is TGTGCCAGCAGACTCCTCCGGGTCACAGATACGCAGTATTTT.

J is TRBJ2-2 and V is TRBV6-4, with 9 bases identical to TRBD2. CDR1 and CDR2 from the germline V gene are MRHNA and SNTAGT. The CDR3 has 15 amino acids. The V gene end was trimmed by 6 bases and the J gene end by 4 bases; junction bases not matched to a gene: 6. CDR3 protein: CASSHSGRGTGELFF. CDR3 DNA sequence: TGTGCCAGCAGCCATAGCGGGAGAGGCACCGGGGAGCTGTTTTTT.

J is TRBJ2-3 and V is TRBV7-9; D ambiguous. The CDR3 spans 12 residues. Germline V gene lookup returns CDR1 SEHNR and CDR2 FQNEAQ (reference sequence). V was clipped by 11 bases and J by 0 bases, with 9 bases between them. CDR3 bases: TGTGCCGCAATTGAGAGCACAGATACGCAGTATTTT. The encoded protein is CAAIESTDTQYF.

The chain links TRBV2 to TRBJ2-7; the match to TRBD2 covers 8 bases. This CDR3 contains 13 residues. The V gene end was trimmed by 6 bases and the J gene end by 7 bases; junction bases not matched to a gene: 8. CDR1 and CDR2 from the germline V gene are SNHLY and FYNNEI. The CDR3 DNA is TGTGCCAGCAGGACAGCGGGAGTCGGTGAGCAGTACTTC. This translates into CASRTAGVGEQYF.

This chain joins TRBV4-3 and TRBJ2-2; weak D call: TRBD2 (6 bases). Trimming removed 2 bases from V and 0 bases from J, with 25 bases in between. The CDR3 loop spans 21 amino acids. Germline V lookup: CDR1 LGHNA, CDR2 YSLEER. The DNA of the CDR3 is TGCGCCAGCAGCCAATCACGGCGGGGAACCGACAAGACCTCGAACACCGGGGAGCTGTTTTTT. Its protein is CASSQSRRGTDKTSNTGELFF.

The chain uses TRBV7-9 and TRBJ1-2; 9 bases are a match to TRBD1. Germline V gives CDR1 SEHNR, CDR2 FQNEAQ (reference sequence). The V segment lost 6 bases and the J segment 3 bases; nucleotides outside the gene matches: 5. The CDR3 has 14 amino acids. Here the CDR3 reads CASSIRTGDYGYTF. CDR3 DNA sequence: TGTGCCAGCAGTATTCGGACAGGGGACTATGGCTACACCTTC.

The rearrangement joins TRBV10-3 to TRBJ2-1, with 9 nucleotides matching TRBD2. V lost 3 bases, J lost 2 bases, and 8 bases stayed unmatched. The germline V gene encodes CDR1 ENHRY and CDR2 SYGVKD. The CDR3 covers 17 residues. CDR3 region: CAISDLSGSRPYNEQFF. The CDR3 coding sequence is TGTGCCATCAGTGACCTTAGCGGGAGCAGACCCTACAATGAGCAGTTCTTC.

This chain links TRBV7-9 with TRBJ2-5; D might be TRBD1 (5 bases). The CDR3 has 14 residues. V lost 5 bases and J lost 4, with 14 bases in between. The germline gives CDR1 SEHNR, CDR2 FQNEAQ (reference sequence). In nucleotides, the CDR3 is TGTGCCAGCAGCCTAAGGGGTTTGGTAGAGACCCAGTACTTC. Its protein is CASSLRGLVETQYF. Complete variable domain (other parts from reference TRBV7-9 and TRBJ2-5): DTGVSQNPRHKITKRGQNVTFRCDPISEHNRLYWYRQTLGQGPEFLTYFQNEAQLEKSRLLSDRFSAERPKGSFSTLEIQRTEQGDSAMYLCASSLRGLVETQYFGPGTRLLVL.

The gene calls are TRBV4-3 and TRBJ2-1; 7 positions match TRBD1. V dropped 4 bases and J dropped 7; count of bases not matched to a gene: 13. CDR3 length: 16 residues. Germline CDR1 LGHNA, CDR2 YSLEER. The CDR3 loop reads CASSLDPPGQPNEQFF. The CDR3 DNA follows: TGCGCCAGCAGCCTCGACCCCCCGGGACAGCCAAATGAGCAGTTCTTC.

The chain has TRBV4-2 and TRBJ2-7, with 8 bases aligning to TRBD1. CDR1 LGHNA and CDR2 YNFKEQ come from the germline V gene. The CDR3 spans 16 residues. V was pared by 3 bases and J by 1 base, with 8 bases of the junction left unmatched. DNA of the CDR3: TGTGCCAGCAGCCACCGTGACAGGGGAAGTTCCTACGAGCAGTACTTC. Translation: CASSHRDRGSSYEQYF.

The V gene is TRBV7-9, the J gene TRBJ2-7, with 8 bases identical to TRBD2. Germline V gives CDR1 SEHNR, CDR2 FQNEAQ (reference sequence). V was clipped by 5 bases and J by 2 bases; unmatched bases: 8. The CDR3 covers 15 residues. The DNA of the CDR3 is TGTGCCAGCAGCCTATGGACTAGCCGCCCCTACGAGCAGTACTTC. Residues: CASSLWTSRPYEQYF.